Listed here is a single T cell receptor (beta chain). With the read ending 3 residues before the CDR3 end, the germline J gene is used to fill in that end. These data belong to a study of T cells in women clearing cervical HPV infection. Study-level background: Cases: HPV16-related CIN3 or worse on histology, 2 invasive cancers.

Prevalent HPV16 infections were excluded; only incident single HPV16 infections included. This CDR3 has 15 residues. Germline-derived CDR1 and CDR2 are SGHDN and FVKESK. With V trimmed by 0 bases and J by 6 bases, 6 bases remained unmatched. immunoSEQ multiplex PCR used an average of roughly 1,300 ng genomic DNA. Produced via immunoSEQ multiplex PCR; TCRdb's table is partial and in-frame only. Recorded for this sample: more than 20,000 clones. Sequenced input: blood buffy coat. The receptor was derived from a woman between 18 and 70 years old with a cervical HPV16 infection that either progressed to CIN3+ or cleared (not recorded which). The rearrangement links TRBV14 to TRBJ2-3; the match to TRBD2 covers 7 bases. CDR3 DNA (partial): TGTGCCAGCAGCCAAGAATCCGTGCGGGGGGATACG. Translated, it gives CASSQESVRGDT. The full CDR3 protein is CASSQESVRGDTQYF.